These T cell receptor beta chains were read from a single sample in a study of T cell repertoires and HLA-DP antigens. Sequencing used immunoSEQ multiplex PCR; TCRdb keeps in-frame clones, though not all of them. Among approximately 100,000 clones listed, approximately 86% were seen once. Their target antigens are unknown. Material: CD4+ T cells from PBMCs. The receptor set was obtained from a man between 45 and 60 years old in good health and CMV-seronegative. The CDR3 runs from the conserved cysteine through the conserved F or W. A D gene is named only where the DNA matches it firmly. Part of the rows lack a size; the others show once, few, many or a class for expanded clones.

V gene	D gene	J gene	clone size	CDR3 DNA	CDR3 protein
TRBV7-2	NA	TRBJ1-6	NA	TGTGCCAGCAGCTTAGATGCCAGTTGGCGAAATTCACCCCTCCACTTT	CASSLDASWRNSPLHF
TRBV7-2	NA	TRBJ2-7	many	TGTGCCAGCAGCTTATCGGAAGTAGTCCGCGAGCAGTACTTC	CASSLSEVVREQYF
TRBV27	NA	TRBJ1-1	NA	TGTGCCAGCAGTCCCCAATTAGGGAGACGGGCTTTCTTT	CASSPQLGRRAFF
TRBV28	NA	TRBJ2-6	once	TGTGCCAGCAGTTTGCCTCCTTTCCGACGGGGGGCCAACGTCCTGACTTTC	CASSLPPFRRGANVLTF
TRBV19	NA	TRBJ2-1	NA	TGTGCCAGTAGTAAGCTGGGACCCTACAATGAGCAGTTCTTC	CASSKLGPYNEQFF
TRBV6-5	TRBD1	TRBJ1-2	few	TGTGCCAGCAGCCCGGGACAGACCTATGGCTACACCTTC	CASSPGQTYGYTF
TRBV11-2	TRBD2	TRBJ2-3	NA	TGTGCCAGCAGCCCGACTAGCGGGCCGGTTACGCAGTATTTT	CASSPTSGPVTQYF
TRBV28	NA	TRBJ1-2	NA	TGTGCCAGCAGTGGCTCAGGGGATGGCTACACCTTC	CASSGSGDGYTF
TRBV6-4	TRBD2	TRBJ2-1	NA	TGTGCCACTTATAGCGGGGGGCGATACAACAATGAGCAGTTCTTC	CATYSGGRYNNEQFF
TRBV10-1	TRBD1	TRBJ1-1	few	TGCGCGAGCAGCCTCAGGACAGGCCTGAACACTGAAGCTTTCTTT	CASSLRTGLNTEAFF
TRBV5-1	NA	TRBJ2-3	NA	TGCGCCAGCAGCTTGAGTGGGGGGCCGGGTGATACGCAGTATTTT	CASSLSGGPGDTQYF
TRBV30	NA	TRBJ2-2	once	TGTGCCTGGAGTGTCGGCGGGGAGCTGTTTTTT	CAWSVGGELFF
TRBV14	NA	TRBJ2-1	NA	TGTGCCAGCAGCCCGAGACAGGTTTCCTACAATGAGCAGTTCTTC	CASSPRQVSYNEQFF
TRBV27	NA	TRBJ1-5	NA	TGTGCCAGCAGTTTATCGTGGGGCGGGAGGCCCCAGCATTTT	CASSLSWGGRPQHF
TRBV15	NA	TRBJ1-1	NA	TGTGCCACCAGCAGAGGGGATTTTGCAACGAACACTGAAGCTTTCTTT	CATSRGDFATNTEAFF
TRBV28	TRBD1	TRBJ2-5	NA	TGTGCCAGCAGTTTGGTGTTCGGGACAGGGGTGTCCCAAGAGACCCAGTACTTC	CASSLVFGTGVSQETQYF
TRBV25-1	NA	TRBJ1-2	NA	TGTGCCAGCAGTGGAGGCGCCTATGGCTACACCTTC	CASSGGAYGYTF
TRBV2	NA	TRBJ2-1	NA	TGTGCCAGTATCCGGGGACCCGAATCCTACAATGAGCAGTTCTTC	CASIRGPESYNEQFF
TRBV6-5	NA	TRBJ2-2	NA	TGTGCCAGCAGTTACTCAATCTTGGGAATCGGGGAGCTGTTTTTT	CASSYSILGIGELFF
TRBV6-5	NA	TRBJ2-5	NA	TGTGCCAGCAGTTACGCTGAGACCCAGTACTTC	CASSYAETQYF
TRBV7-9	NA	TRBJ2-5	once	TGTGCCAGCAGCTTAGATGTCCAAGAGACCCAGTACTTC	CASSLDVQETQYF
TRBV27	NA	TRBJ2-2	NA	TGTGCCAGCAGTTTTAGATGGGGATCAGGCACCGGGGAGCTGTTTTTT	CASSFRWGSGTGELFF